A single TCR beta chain is shown here with its context. This clonotype has ten or more counts. The target of this receptor is not known. No much larger clonotype is one base removed from it; base qualities were not supplied. This sample is drawn from a study of low-dose radiotherapy and immunotherapy resistance in tumors (dated by TCRdb to between 2020 and 2023). With regard to the full study: In Cohort 1, each fraction delivered 0.5 Gy every 2 weeks, and the prescribed total PTV dose was 6.5 Gy. Trial participants were not randomized into treatment groups. Starting on cycle 1 day 1, patients took 300 mg of aspirin by mouth once a day for four cycles. Patients were given nivolumab as a 240 mg flat dose every two weeks and ipilimumab at 1 mg/kg every six weeks, with both drugs delivered intravenously. Cyclophosphamide 200 mg/m2 was given intravenously every two weeks, one day before each radiation and immunotherapy administration. Cohort 2 received 1 Gy per fraction every two weeks, with a total of 13 Gy over 26 weeks. Eight patients were included in the translational analysis, namely three from the first dose cohort plus the first five from the second dose cohort.

First-strand cDNA was synthesized using Superscript III and a set of TRAV- and TRBV-specific primers, so that both TCRalpha and TCRbeta chains were covered. TCRs were amplified with Phusion for 20 to 25 PCR cycles, with a constant-region primer paired with the adapter attached to the V primers. Isolated mRNA was amplified with the MessageAmp II aRNA Amplification Kit, using a roughly 17-hour in vitro transcription at 37°C. mRNA for TCR sequencing was isolated with the Dynabeads mRNA DIRECT Purification Kit. Indexed Illumina adapters were added in a second Phusion PCR of roughly 25 cycles, and the PCR products were purified with AMPure XP beads. Deep sequencing of the TCRalpha and TCRbeta libraries was carried out on an Illumina MiniSeq instrument. The paper's data handling went like this. Using custom Perl scripts, TCR sequences encoding the same protein were pooled, out-of-frame sequences were removed, and the abundance of each clonotype was computed. Any TCR sequence backed by just one read was left out of the analysis. Repertoire metrics included Shannon entropy, Gini index, clonality, richness, and frequency of TCRs shared between repertoires. TCRdb reworked the public reads: Q25 trimming with fastp, MiXCR clone assembly, productive beta chains retained. Each entry is one CDR3 protein sequence, shown with its most common DNA and genes. What appears here as the V and J calls and clone size reflects TCRdb's work, not the paper's. Recorded for this sample are some 88,000 distinct CDR3 sequences; more than 8% of them occurred a single time. The top ten constitute around 1% of the sample.

The CDR3 holds 17 amino acids from the cysteine to the phenylalanine. Of all the DNA, just the CDR3 is kept, 51 bases in frame from base 1. CDR1 is given as MNHEY and CDR2 as SMNVEV, both from the germline V gene (reference sequence). V is shortened by 3 bases, J by 4 bases, and the region joining them spans 18 bases. The time point label on this specimen signifies: before trial treatment. Donors were enrolled in RACIN, a single-arm phase I dose-escalation trial combining nivolumab, ipilimumab, aspirin, low-dose cyclophosphamide and low-dose radiotherapy. Patients were eligible if they had advanced solid tumors that were TIL-negative.

The material sequenced was PBMCs, taken before treatment. The sequence derives from a male donor with prostate cancer. Rearrangement joined TRBV27 to TRBJ2-2; the best D guess is TRBD1, with 5 bases matching. The CDR3 region: CASSFLGPGGVTGELFF. The DNA sequence is TGTGCCAGCAGTTTCCTGGGGCCGGGTGGTGTCACCGGGGAGCTGTTTTTT.